The present entry profiles one T cell receptor beta chain with its context. The CDR3 is 14 amino acids. V lost 3 bases and J 4 bases, leaving 10 bases between the germline ends. The germline V gene encodes CDR1 MDHEN and CDR2 SYDVKM. Some clones are missing from TCRdb's copy, which holds only in-frame ones; the method was immunoSEQ multiplex PCR. The sample consists of 350,000 to 400,000 clones, about 87% of them appearing once. This sample is part of a study of blood T cell repertoires in COVID-19. For the study at large: PBMCs, B-cell-depleted T cells, or T cells were the source of the cDNA or gDNA that made up the material.

The sample consisted of PBMCs or T cells enriched from blood (not recorded which). This chain connects TRBV28 to TRBJ1-5; perhaps TRBD1 as D (5 bases). The sequence was obtained from a man aged 40-55 years in a cohort exposed to, infected with or recovered from COVID-19 (not recorded which). The CDR3 DNA reads as TGTGCCAGCAGTTTGGGCAGGGTGAATCAGCCCCAGCATTTT. The encoded protein is CASSLGRVNQPQHF.